Detailed here is one TCR beta chain. Its antigen is still unknown. CDR1 MNHEY and CDR2 SVGAGI come from the germline V gene. V was clipped by 4 bases and J by 5 bases, with 15 bases between them. There are 15 residues in the CDR3. The data are from a study of cytomegalovirus exposure and HLA in healthy donors. Study-level points and caveats: One later analysis reportedly identified an Asian-associated ancestry cluster that showed fewer N-insertions than the approximately 700-donor mean.

The primer mix had 60 Vbeta and 13 Jbeta primers. Sequenced by immunoSEQ multiplex PCR; TCRdb stores in-frame clones only, minus some. The table lists about 70,000 clones, around two thirds of them singletons, with 10% to 12% in the top ten. The J gene is TRBJ1-5, the V gene TRBV6-5; D is perhaps TRBD1 (6 bases). What was sequenced was PBMCs. This TCR was sampled from a human donor in good health. The CDR3 DNA follows: TGTGCCAGCAGTTCCCTCGGGGGGCGGGATCAGCCCCAGCATTTT. Translating gives CASSSLGGRDQPQHF.